The text below deals with one T cell receptor (beta chain). The antigen this receptor binds is unknown. Base-call qualities are not available, and no considerably larger clone is one nucleotide away. The immunoSEQ Assay, a bias-controlled multiplex PCR, was used to amplify TCRbeta CDR3 regions from genomic DNA. The published analysis was carried out like this. The number of nucleated cells in each sample was estimated by amplification of reference gene primers within the assay. Sequence reads were collapsed and filtered to measure the absolute abundance of every unique TCRbeta CDR3 rearrangement. For each sample, productive Simpson clonality was calculated as the square root of Simpson's diversity index across productive rearrangements. TCRdb limited this immuneACCESS table to in-frame rearrangements with V and J called. A share of clones is missing; checked studies link under half to unresolved V genes, and the rest is unexplained. Clone size and V and J calls were adopted from that table, with D and trimming inferred from the DNA. Here the sample has 90,000 to 100,000 clones; roughly 85% occur a single time. The ten largest clones add up to 38% of the sample.

The data derive from a study of blood T cell repertoires in COVID-19 (dated by TCRdb to the early 2020s). A note on the overall study: Samples from collaborators originated in the United States, Italy and Spain and spanned both the acute and convalescent phases of COVID-19. The prospective study material was composed of cDNA or gDNA derived from T cells, B-cell-depleted T cells, or PBMCs. Subjects who had been exposed to COVID-19, were actively infected with it, or had recovered from it provided the deeply sampled blood TCRbeta repertoires that made up the dataset. The repertoires were released in a freely available public database intended as a resource for research on the immune response to SARS-CoV-2. The samples were drawn from two sources: the first 160 participants of the ongoing ImmuneRACE study, and fewer than 1,500 subjects contributed by 6 global collaborators. The sample metadata nearly always contained a de-identified subject ID, COVID-19 status, age in years and sex. Where available, HLA class I and class II types were taken from metadata supplied by the sample provider and were not determined by assay-based typing.

From the germline V gene, CDR1 is SGHRS and CDR2 is YFSETQ. The junction shows trimming of 4 bases on V and 2 bases on J, and the gene matches do not reach 2 bases of it. The CDR3 contains 13 residues, cysteine and phenylalanine counted. Left in the record is the CDR3 DNA by itself, 39 bases read in frame from the first base. Whole blood was collected in K2EDTA tubes by collaborating institutions according to the institutions' own protocols. For TCRbeta analysis, collaborator samples were shipped as frozen whole blood, as isolated PBMCs, or as DNA extracted from either sample type. Summary of the overall study and its limitations: The amount of clinical and demographic metadata varied by source and participant and was provided uncurated.

The source material was peripheral blood. Recombination linked TRBV5-1 to TRBJ1-2, and TRBD1 matches 7 of the central bases. This TCR was recovered from a man older than 75 with acute or convalescent COVID-19. The encoded CDR3 is CASSKTGNYGYTF. The DNA sequence is as follows: TGCGCCAGCAGCAAGACAGGGAACTATGGCTACACCTTC.